Listed below are T cell receptor beta chains from one sample, sequenced in a study of T cell responses to AZD1222 COVID-19 vaccine. Generated by immunoSEQ multiplex PCR, the TCRdb table keeps only in-frame clones and is missing some. The table includes some 140,000 clones, 84% detected once. The starting material was peripheral blood, obtained on day 0 of AZD1222 vaccination. These receptors all come from an adult in good health. Each CDR3 is given with its conserved first and last residue. The D gene is left open where the match is weak. Expanded clones get a size class; other rows say once, few or many, or leave the size out.

v_gene: TRBV2; j_gene: TRBJ1-2; abundance: .; d_gene: TRBD1; CDR3nt: TGTGCCAGCAGGGACAGGGGCCAAGCTAACTATGGCTACACCTTC; CDR3aa: CASRDRGQANYGYTF
v_gene: TRBV3-1/TRBV3-2; j_gene: TRBJ2-5; abundance: .; d_gene: TRBD1; CDR3nt: TGTGCCAGCAGCCAATATGGGACAGGGGGCTTTAAGACCCAGTACTTC; CDR3aa: CASSQYGTGGFKTQYF
v_gene: TRBV15; j_gene: TRBJ1-5; abundance: .; d_gene: .; CDR3nt: TGTGCCACCAGCAGGGACACCTTAATTATTCAGCCCCAGCATTTT; CDR3aa: CATSRDTLIIQPQHF
v_gene: TRBV6-5; j_gene: TRBJ1-6; abundance: .; d_gene: TRBD1; CDR3nt: TGTGCCAGCAACCCGGGACAGGGGTCATCACCCCTCCACTTT; CDR3aa: CASNPGQGSSPLHF
v_gene: TRBV28; j_gene: TRBJ1-5; abundance: .; d_gene: .; CDR3nt: TGTGCCAGCAGTTTAAAGGGGTATCAGCCCCAGCATTTT; CDR3aa: CASSLKGYQPQHF
v_gene: TRBV21-1; j_gene: TRBJ1-4; abundance: few; d_gene: .; CDR3nt: TGTGCCAGCAGCTACGGGGGGGCGCGGAACGAAAAACTGTTTTTT; CDR3aa: CASSYGGARNEKLFF
v_gene: TRBV19; j_gene: TRBJ2-5; abundance: .; d_gene: .; CDR3nt: TGTGCCAGTAGTTTTGGGCAGTACCAAGAGACCCAGTACTTC; CDR3aa: CASSFGQYQETQYF
v_gene: TRBV20-1; j_gene: TRBJ2-1; abundance: .; d_gene: TRBD2; CDR3nt: TGCAGTGCTAGTTTGGGCTTCAGCGGGGGAGGGTTGGATGAGCAGTTCTTC; CDR3aa: CSASLGFSGGGLDEQFF
v_gene: TRBV19; j_gene: TRBJ1-4; abundance: .; d_gene: .; CDR3nt: TGTGCCAGTAGTATACTTGGAGGGTTCGAAAAACTGTTTTTT; CDR3aa: CASSILGGFEKLFF
v_gene: TRBV5-1; j_gene: TRBJ1-4; abundance: .; d_gene: .; CDR3nt: TGCGCCAGCAGCTTGGGGGGGTCAACTAATGAAAAACTGTTTTTT; CDR3aa: CASSLGGSTNEKLFF
v_gene: TRBV28; j_gene: TRBJ2-7; abundance: .; d_gene: TRBD1; CDR3nt: TGTGCCAGCAGGCTTACAGGGGCCGCTTCCTACGAGCAGTACTTC; CDR3aa: CASRLTGAASYEQYF
v_gene: TRBV19; j_gene: TRBJ1-1; abundance: .; d_gene: .; CDR3nt: TGTGCCAGTAGTCAACAGGCGGAAAGAGGTGAAGCTTTCTTT; CDR3aa: CASSQQAERGEAFF
v_gene: TRBV28; j_gene: TRBJ1-3; abundance: .; d_gene: TRBD1; CDR3nt: TGTGCCAGCAGTCTGTCGGGACAGGGGAGGGGAAACACCATATATTTT; CDR3aa: CASSLSGQGRGNTIYF
v_gene: TRBV28; j_gene: TRBJ2-7; abundance: .; d_gene: .; CDR3nt: TGTGCCAGCCGAACCTCTAGCTTCACCTACGAGCAGTACTTC; CDR3aa: CASRTSSFTYEQYF
v_gene: TRBV10-3; j_gene: TRBJ1-1; abundance: .; d_gene: .; CDR3nt: TGTGCCATCAGCTTCGGTGGGGGCACTGAAGCTTTCTTT; CDR3aa: CAISFGGGTEAFF
v_gene: TRBV3-1/TRBV3-2; j_gene: TRBJ1-4; abundance: .; d_gene: .; CDR3nt: TGTGCCAGCAACCGCAGAGGATCTAATGAAAAACTGTTTTTT; CDR3aa: CASNRRGSNEKLFF
v_gene: TRBV5-5; j_gene: TRBJ1-4; abundance: .; d_gene: .; CDR3nt: TGTGCCAGCAGCTTAAGGGAAGCGGCAACTAATGAAAAACTGTTTTTT; CDR3aa: CASSLREAATNEKLFF
v_gene: TRBV10-3; j_gene: TRBJ1-1; abundance: .; d_gene: .; CDR3nt: TGTGCCATCAGTGAGTCAGGGGCAGGGGCCACTGAAGCTTTCTTT; CDR3aa: CAISESGAGATEAFF
v_gene: TRBV19; j_gene: TRBJ1-4; abundance: .; d_gene: TRBD1; CDR3nt: TGTGCCAGTAGTAAGTCCAGGGGGCATTCTTCCGATGAAAAACTGTTTTTT; CDR3aa: CASSKSRGHSSDEKLFF
v_gene: TRBV5-6; j_gene: TRBJ2-7; abundance: .; d_gene: TRBD2; CDR3nt: TGTGCCAGCAGTTCCGGACTAGCGGTCTCCTACGAGCAGTACTTC; CDR3aa: CASSSGLAVSYEQYF
v_gene: TRBV18; j_gene: TRBJ1-2; abundance: .; d_gene: TRBD1; CDR3nt: TGTGCCAGCTCACCGGGACAGGGGGCAAACTATGGCTACACCTTC; CDR3aa: CASSPGQGANYGYTF
v_gene: TRBV5-1; j_gene: TRBJ2-3; abundance: few; d_gene: TRBD2; CDR3nt: TGCGCCAGCAGCTCTAGCGGGGGGGTTAGCACAGATACGCAGTATTTT; CDR3aa: CASSSSGGVSTDTQYF
v_gene: TRBV10-3; j_gene: TRBJ1-6; abundance: few; d_gene: .; CDR3nt: TGTGCCATCAGTGAGTCCGCACGGACCGCGGCTAATAATTCACCCCTCCACTTT; CDR3aa: CAISESARTAANNSPLHF
v_gene: TRBV7-6; j_gene: TRBJ1-2; abundance: .; d_gene: TRBD1; CDR3nt: TGTGCCAGCAGCTTAAGGCAAACAGGGGGGGATGGCTACACCTTC; CDR3aa: CASSLRQTGGDGYTF
v_gene: TRBV6-5; j_gene: TRBJ2-2; abundance: .; d_gene: TRBD1; CDR3nt: TGTGCCAGCATCCCGGGACAGGGGGCCGGGGAGCTGTTTTTT; CDR3aa: CASIPGQGAGELFF
v_gene: TRBV5-1; j_gene: TRBJ1-2; abundance: .; d_gene: TRBD1; CDR3nt: TGCGCCAGCAGCTCGGGACAGGGAACGAAGGGCTACACCTTC; CDR3aa: CASSSGQGTKGYTF
v_gene: TRBV2; j_gene: TRBJ2-1; abundance: .; d_gene: .; CDR3nt: TGTGCCAGCAGGATACGGGATGAGCAGTTCTTC; CDR3aa: CASRIRDEQFF
v_gene: TRBV18; j_gene: TRBJ2-5; abundance: .; d_gene: .; CDR3nt: TGTGCCAGCTCACCAGCCCGGGGGCAAGAGACCCAGTACTTC; CDR3aa: CASSPARGQETQYF
v_gene: TRBV7-9; j_gene: TRBJ1-6; abundance: .; d_gene: TRBD1; CDR3nt: TGTGCCAGCAGCTTAGCTACAGGGGATCCAGGGTCACCCCTCCACTTT; CDR3aa: CASSLATGDPGSPLHF
v_gene: TRBV2; j_gene: TRBJ2-1; abundance: .; d_gene: TRBD2; CDR3nt: TGTGCCAGCAGTGGACTAGCGGGGGATGAGCAGTTCTTC; CDR3aa: CASSGLAGDEQFF
v_gene: TRBV27; j_gene: TRBJ2-7; abundance: once; d_gene: TRBD2; CDR3nt: TGTGCCAGCAGTTTCTACCCTAGCGGGGGATATTACGAGCAGTACTTC; CDR3aa: CASSFYPSGGYYEQYF
v_gene: TRBV13; j_gene: TRBJ2-1; abundance: .; d_gene: TRBD1; CDR3nt: TGTGCCAGCAGCTTACCGGGACAGGGGGTGGATGAGCAGTTCTTC; CDR3aa: CASSLPGQGVDEQFF
v_gene: TRBV28; j_gene: TRBJ1-1; abundance: .; d_gene: .; CDR3nt: TGTGCCAGCACCTCCCCTGGACCTACTAAAGCTTTCTTT; CDR3aa: CASTSPGPTKAFF
v_gene: TRBV11-3; j_gene: TRBJ2-3; abundance: .; d_gene: .; CDR3nt: TGTGCCAGCAGCTGGGGGCCAGCCACAGATACGCAGTATTTT; CDR3aa: CASSWGPATDTQYF
v_gene: TRBV5-1; j_gene: TRBJ1-1; abundance: .; d_gene: .; CDR3nt: TGCGCCAGCAGCCCTCAGCGGGCCATGAACACTGAAGCTTTCTTT; CDR3aa: CASSPQRAMNTEAFF
v_gene: TRBV28; j_gene: TRBJ1-6; abundance: .; d_gene: .; CDR3nt: TGTGCCAGCAGTTTATGGGGGAATTCACCCCTCCACTTT; CDR3aa: CASSLWGNSPLHF
v_gene: TRBV5-6; j_gene: TRBJ1-1; abundance: .; d_gene: .; CDR3nt: TGTGCCAGCAGCTTGAGAGGGACGGGGCACACTGAAGCTTTCTTT; CDR3aa: CASSLRGTGHTEAFF
v_gene: TRBV5-1; j_gene: TRBJ1-6; abundance: .; d_gene: .; CDR3nt: TGCGCCAGCAGCCCCGGAGCGCGCTCCTATAATTCACCCCTCCACTTT; CDR3aa: CASSPGARSYNSPLHF
v_gene: TRBV28; j_gene: TRBJ2-7; abundance: .; d_gene: .; CDR3nt: TGTGCCAGCAGTTTCAGGGTAAACGAGCAGTACTTC; CDR3aa: CASSFRVNEQYF
v_gene: TRBV11-2; j_gene: TRBJ2-7; abundance: .; d_gene: .; CDR3nt: TGTGCCAGCAGCTCGTACCCCCGGGACATCTCCTACGAGCAGTACTTC; CDR3aa: CASSSYPRDISYEQYF
v_gene: TRBV5-5; j_gene: TRBJ1-3; abundance: .; d_gene: .; CDR3nt: TGTGCCAGCAGTTTCGGGGCAGGCGTCTCTGGAAACACCATATATTTT; CDR3aa: CASSFGAGVSGNTIYF
v_gene: TRBV28; j_gene: TRBJ2-7; abundance: once; d_gene: .; CDR3nt: TGTGCCAGCAGTTTCTCGACTCAGGGCTCCTACGAGCAGTACTTC; CDR3aa: CASSFSTQGSYEQYF
v_gene: TRBV30; j_gene: TRBJ1-6; abundance: .; d_gene: .; CDR3nt: TGTGCCTGGATGCCAGCCCGGTATTCACCCCTCCACTTT; CDR3aa: CAWMPARYSPLHF
v_gene: TRBV5-6; j_gene: TRBJ2-1; abundance: .; d_gene: .; CDR3nt: TGTGCCAGCAGCTTGGGGCAGGAGCAGTTCTTC; CDR3aa: CASSLGQEQFF